A selection of T cell receptor beta chains follows, all from one sample in a study of shared clonotypes between healthy human individuals. The method was immunoSEQ multiplex PCR; TCRdb's version includes in-frame clones alone and lacks a portion of them. Of approximately 2.4 million clones detected, under 97% appear once; the ten largest clones hold roughly 0.13%. The sequenced sample consisted of naive CD4+ T cells sorted from blood. The source of these receptors is a man younger than 35 in good health. The CDR3 runs from the conserved cysteine through the conserved F or W. D genes are given only for firm matches. A clone size is listed for some rows: how often the clone was seen (once, few, many), or a class if it is expanded.

>TRBJ1-1|NA|16|NA|TRBV30
TGTGCCTGGATACTTCCCGGGGGACACATGAACACTGAAGCTTTCTTT
CAWILPGGHMNTEAFF
>TRBJ2-2|NA|17|NA|TRBV4-2
TGTGCCAGCAGCCTAAGGGGGGGACAGCTGAACACCGGGGAGCTGTTTTTT
CASSLRGGQLNTGELFF
>TRBJ2-7|TRBD1|15|NA|TRBV9
TGTGCCAGCAGCCGAGGACAGGGACCATCCTACGAGCAGTACTTC
CASSRGQGPSYEQYF
>TRBJ2-1|NA|16|NA|TRBV7-2
TGTGCCAGCAGTTCCCCCGAGGGCCTAGGATACAATGAGCAGTTCTTC
CASSSPEGLGYNEQFF
>TRBJ2-3|NA|15|NA|TRBV6-1
TGTGCCAGCAGTCCTGCGGGGGCCGGCACAGATACGCAGTATTTT
CASSPAGAGTDTQYF
>TRBJ2-7|NA|13|NA|TRBV5-1
TGCGCCAGCAGCTCGACCGGAAGCTACGAGCAGTACTTC
CASSSTGSYEQYF
>TRBJ1-1|TRBD1|14|NA|TRBV5-1
TGCGCCAGCAGCTCGGTACAGGGGAGCGCTGAAGCTTTCTTT
CASSSVQGSAEAFF
>TRBJ1-2|NA|13|NA|TRBV30
TGTGCCTGGAGTGTAACGGGCCCCTATGGCTACACCTTC
CAWSVTGPYGYTF
>TRBJ2-1|TRBD2|16|once|TRBV5-4
TGTGCCAGCAGCCAAGCGGGAGGACAGGCCTACAATGAGCAGTTCTTC
CASSQAGGQAYNEQFF
>TRBJ2-3|TRBD2|18|NA|TRBV28
TGTGCCAGCAATCCTTCGCCGGGACTAGCGGGGAGCACAGATACGCAGTATTTT
CASNPSPGLAGSTDTQYF
>TRBJ2-7|NA|13|NA|TRBV6-5
TGTGCCACGCGTAGTGGGGGTACCTACGAGCAGTACTTC
CATRSGGTYEQYF
>TRBJ2-2|NA|13|NA|TRBV7-9
TGTGCCAGCAGCTTAGATGGGACGGGGGAGCTGTTTTTT
CASSLDGTGELFF
>TRBJ2-1|NA|16|NA|TRBV4-1
TGCGCCAGCAGCCAAGGTAGGGCTACTTTCTACAATGAGCAGTTCTTC
CASSQGRATFYNEQFF
>TRBJ1-6|NA|15|NA|TRBV6-5
TGTGCCAGCAGTTACTCGGGTTCGGGGGATCTCACCCTCCACTTT
CASSYSGSGDLTLHF
>TRBJ1-1|TRBD1|19|NA|TRBV5-5
TGTGCCAGCAGCCTTTTCGGGACAGGGGGCGTAAAGACCACCACTGAAGCTTTCTTT
CASSLFGTGGVKTTTEAFF
>TRBJ1-3|TRBD1|16|once|TRBV6-6
TGTGCCAGCAGCCTAGGCCGACAGGGGCAAGGAAACACCATATATTTT
CASSLGRQGQGNTIYF
>TRBJ2-7|TRBD2|18|once|TRBV30
TGTGCCTGGAGTGTAAGAACTAGCGGGAGGTTCAAATCCTACGAGCAGTACTTC
CAWSVRTSGRFKSYEQYF
>TRBJ1-4|NA|16|NA|TRBV18
TGTGCCAGCTCCCCACAGCAGGGTGGGGATAATGAAAAACTGTTTTTT
CASSPQQGGDNEKLFF
>TRBJ1-6|NA|15|NA|TRBV6-5
TGTGCCAGCAGTTACTCCCGGGGCCTGGGGTCACCCCTCCACTTT
CASSYSRGLGSPLHF
>TRBJ1-2|TRBD1|15|NA|TRBV18
TGTGCCAGCTCACCCAGACCCGGACAGGGCAATGGCTACACCTTC
CASSPRPGQGNGYTF
>TRBJ2-6|TRBD2|15|NA|TRBV30
TGTGCCTGGAGTCGGGGAGGGTCCGGGGCCAACGTCCTGACTTTC
CAWSRGGSGANVLTF
>TRBJ2-7|NA|14|NA|TRBV4-3
TGCGCCAGCAGCCAACAATACACTGCCTACGAGCAGTACTTC
CASSQQYTAYEQYF
>TRBJ2-5|NA|16|NA|TRBV5-1
TGCGCCAGCAGCTTGATCGCAGGGGAGGGTCAAGAGACCCAGTACTTC
CASSLIAGEGQETQYF
>TRBJ1-1|NA|13|NA|TRBV5-4
TGTGCCAGCAGCTTGGCCGGGCCCACTGAAGCTTTCTTT
CASSLAGPTEAFF
>TRBJ2-5|TRBD1|14|NA|TRBV5-4
TGTGCCAGCAGCTCCACAGGGGTCCAAGAGACCCAGTACTTC
CASSSTGVQETQYF
>TRBJ1-3|NA|16|NA|TRBV7-2
TGTGCCAGCAGCTTTGGTACAGGGCTCCGTGGAAACACCATATATTTT
CASSFGTGLRGNTIYF